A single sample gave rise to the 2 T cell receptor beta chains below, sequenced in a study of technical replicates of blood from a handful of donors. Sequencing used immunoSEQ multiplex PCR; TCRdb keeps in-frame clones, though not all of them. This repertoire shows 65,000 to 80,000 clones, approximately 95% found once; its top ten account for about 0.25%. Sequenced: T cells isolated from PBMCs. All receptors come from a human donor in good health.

Here the CDR3 reads CASSVDYRVFSEQYF. The CDR3 DNA is TGTGCCAGCAGCGTAGATTACAGGGTATTCTCCGAGCAGTACTTC. J is TRBJ2-7 and V is TRBV9; D is possibly TRBD1 (6 bases). The CDR3 covers 15 residues. Germline assignment: CDR1 SGDLS and CDR2 YYNGEE. V was clipped by 0 bases and J by 6 bases, with 16 bases between them.

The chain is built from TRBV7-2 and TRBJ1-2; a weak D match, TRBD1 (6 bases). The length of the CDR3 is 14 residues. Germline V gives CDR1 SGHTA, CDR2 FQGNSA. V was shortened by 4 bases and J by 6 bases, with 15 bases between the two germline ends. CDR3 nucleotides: TGTGCCAGCAGCTCTACAGGGTTACTGGATGGCTACACCTTC. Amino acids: CASSSTGLLDGYTF.